These 25 T cell receptor beta chains were sequenced from one sample in a study of blood T cell repertoires in COVID-19. The method was immunoSEQ multiplex PCR; TCRdb's version includes in-frame clones alone and lacks a portion of them. The sample includes about 54,000 clones, roughly 87% of them seen just once. Sequencing was carried out using peripheral blood. The receptor source for this set is a man aged 35-49 years with COVID-19, enrolled during active disease.

The chain couples TRBV6-2 or TRBV6-3 to TRBJ1-1; D gene unclear. Trimming shortened V by 2 bases and J by 1 base, and 8 bases separated the two germline ends. Per the germline V gene, CDR1 is MNHEY and CDR2 is SVGEGT. This CDR3 contains 14 residues. The CDR3 DNA follows: TGTGCCAGCAGTTACCCAGAGGGGAACACTGAAGCTTTCTTT. It codes for CASSYPEGNTEAFF.

CDR3 coding DNA: TGCAGCGTTCGACAGCCGGAGACTGGAAACACCATATATTTT. Protein sequence: CSVRQPETGNTIYF. The genes are TRBV29-1 and TRBJ1-3; a weak D match, TRBD1 (5 bases). The CDR3 runs to 14 residues. Germline CDR1 is SQVTM and CDR2 is ANQGSEA. V shed 5 bases and J shed 2 bases, with 13 bases lying between them.

The chain couples TRBV9 to TRBJ2-3; 9 bases match TRBD2. V was clipped by 4 bases and J by 7 bases; unmatched bases: 16. The CDR3 totals 17 residues. Per germline, CDR1 SGDLS and CDR2 YYNGEE. CDR3 in amino acids: CASSSSPWASGVYTQYF. Here the CDR3 DNA reads TGTGCCAGCAGCTCGAGCCCCTGGGCTAGCGGGGTATATACGCAGTATTTT.

The chain uses TRBV5-4 and TRBJ2-1, with 11 bases fitting TRBD2. CDR3 length: 16 residues. The junction had 9 bases not matched to a gene; V was cut back by 7 bases and J by 3 bases. Germline assignment: CDR1 SGHNT and CDR2 YYREEE (reference sequence). The CDR3 DNA follows: TGTGCCAGCTGGAGTAGCGGGAGGGCACTCTACAATGAGCAGTTCTTC. This translates into CASWSSGRALYNEQFF.

V is TRBV18 and J is TRBJ1-1, with a tentative D call TRBD1 (6 bases). V was shortened by 5 bases and J by 0 bases, with 16 bases between the two germline ends. This CDR3 is 16 amino acids long. CDR1 KGHSH and CDR2 LQKENI come from the germline V gene. CDR3 nucleotide sequence: TGTGCCAGCTCAGCCAAGGGGGGGAATATGAACACTGAAGCTTTCTTT. Translation gives CASSAKGGNMNTEAFF.

This sequence joins TRBV3-1 (or the pseudogene TRBV3-2) and TRBJ2-1, with a possible D match to TRBD2 (5 bases). The CDR3 length is 16 residues. CDR1 and CDR2 (germline): LGHDT, YNNKEL (reference sequence). V was trimmed by 0 bases and J by 0 bases, leaving 9 bases between them. The CDR3, as DNA: TGTGCCAGCAGCCAAGACGGAGCGGTCTCCTACAATGAGCAGTTCTTC. Protein sequence: CASSQDGAVSYNEQFF.

The chain links TRBV13 to TRBJ2-2; the match to TRBD2 covers 7 bases. CDR3 length: 15 residues. The germline CDR1 and CDR2 sequences are PRHDT and FYEKMQ (reference sequence). Germline trimming cut 4 bases from V and 2 bases from J; bases unmatched to any gene: 4. The chain's CDR3 is CASSSLADNTGELFF. For the CDR3, the DNA is TGTGCCAGCAGCTCCCTAGCGGATAACACCGGGGAGCTGTTTTTT. The whole variable domain, filled in from reference TRBV13 and TRBJ2-2, reads AAGVIQSPRHLIKEKRETATLKCYPIPRHDTVYWYQQGPGQDPQFLISFYEKMQSDKGSIPDRFSAQQFSDYHSELNMSSLELGDSALYFCASSSLADNTGELFFGEGSRLTVL.

This chain uses TRBV25-1 with TRBJ2-1, with D possibly matching TRBD2 (6 bases). Germline CDR1 is MGHDK and CDR2 is SYGVNS. The CDR3 consists of 15 residues. Trimming stripped 2 bases from V and 2 bases from J, with 10 bases between. CDR3 loop: CASSEGSGPYNEQFF. DNA for the CDR3: TGTGCCAGCAGTGAAGGGAGCGGGCCCTACAATGAGCAGTTCTTC.

CDR3 DNA sequence: TGTGCCAGCAGCCCGCCGGGACTAGCGGGGGGGTCAAGCTCCTACGAGCAGTACTTC. Its protein is CASSPPGLAGGSSSYEQYF. The rearrangement links TRBV3-1 (or the pseudogene TRBV3-2) to TRBJ2-7; the match to TRBD2 covers 16 bases. V dropped 4 bases and J dropped 0; count of bases not matched to a gene: 9. The germline V gene has CDR1 LGHDT and CDR2 YNNKEL (reference sequence). The CDR3 is 19 amino acids.

The chain recombines TRBV14 with TRBJ2-2; 7 bases align to TRBD2. The CDR3 covers 13 residues. The V gene end was trimmed by 4 bases and the J gene end by 7 bases; junction bases not matched to a gene: 3. Germline assignment: CDR1 SGHDN and CDR2 FVKESK. CDR3 sequence reads: CASSPRTSGELFF. The DNA for the CDR3 is TGTGCCAGCAGCCCTCGGACTAGCGGGGAGCTGTTTTTT.

The chain uses TRBV2 and TRBJ2-7; 7 bases are shared with TRBD2. The V segment lost 6 bases and the J segment 3 bases; nucleotides outside the gene matches: 8. The germline CDR1 and CDR2 sequences are SNHLY and FYNNEI. The CDR3 extends over 14 amino acids. CDR3 sequence: CASSGEGRGYEQYF. In nucleotides, the CDR3 is TGTGCCAGCAGCGGGGAGGGACGGGGCTACGAGCAGTACTTC.

This chain uses TRBV5-1 with TRBJ2-2; perhaps TRBD1 as D (6 bases). The CDR3 has 15 amino acids. V lost 1 base, J lost 4 bases, and 11 bases lay in between. CDR1 is SGHRS, CDR2 YFSETQ, per germline. The CDR3 region is CASSLRQGSTGELFF. CDR3 in DNA: TGCGCCAGCAGCTTGAGGCAGGGGAGCACCGGGGAGCTGTTTTTT.

V is TRBV19 and J is TRBJ1-5; TRBD1 matches at 9 bases. Trimming cost V 0 bases and J 4 bases; bases outside gene matches: 1. Germline CDR1 reads LNHDA; CDR2 reads SQIVND (reference sequence). CDR3 length equals 15 residues. The chain's CDR3 is CASSIETGGNQPQHF. CDR3 in DNA: TGTGCCAGTAGTATAGAGACAGGGGGAAATCAGCCCCAGCATTTT.

The chain joins TRBV19 to TRBJ1-1, with unresolved D. V lost 3 bases and J 0 bases, leaving 14 bases between the germline ends. The germline V gene encodes CDR1 LNHDA and CDR2 SQIVND (reference sequence). CDR3 size: 16 residues. The CDR3 loop reads CASSMRQQFMNTEAFF. The CDR3 DNA is TGTGCCAGTAGTATGAGGCAGCAATTCATGAACACTGAAGCTTTCTTT.

The J gene is TRBJ2-3, the V gene TRBV6-5; TRBD2 might be the D (6 bases). The ends were cut back, 7 bases at V and 3 bases at J, with 17 bases in the middle. This CDR3 comprises 15 residues. Germline V gives CDR1 MNHEY, CDR2 SVGAGI. CDR3 sequence: CASTEGPGATDTQYF. For the CDR3, the DNA is TGTGCCAGCACAGAAGGGCCGGGAGCTACAGATACGCAGTATTTT.

This chain links TRBV10-3 with TRBJ1-2; D perhaps matches TRBD1 (6 bases). V was pared by 1 base and J by 8 bases, with 11 bases between. This CDR3 is 13 amino acids long. Germline V gene data show CDR1 as ENHRY and CDR2 as SYGVKD. The CDR3 nucleotides are TGTGCCATCAGTGAGTTCCAGGGGCTCGGCTACACCTTC. This gives the protein CAISEFQGLGYTF.

The CDR3 is CASSLRVNTGELFF. In DNA form, the CDR3 reads TGTGCCAGCAGCCTGCGGGTGAACACCGGGGAGCTGTTTTTT. This chain links TRBV14 with TRBJ2-2, with D maybe TRBD2 (5 bases). The CDR3 contains 14 residues. The germline CDR1 and CDR2 sequences are SGHDN and FVKESK. The V gene lost 4 bases and the J gene lost 1 base, with 7 bases spanning the gap. The whole variable domain, filled in from reference TRBV14 and TRBJ2-2, reads EAGVTQFPSHSVIEKGQTVTLRCDPISGHDNLYWYRRVMGKEIKFLLHFVKESKQDESGMPNNRFLAERTGGTYSTLKVQPAELEDSGVYFCASSLRVNTGELFFGEGSRLTVL.

V gene TRBV28 combines with J gene TRBJ2-1; D gene uncertain. Trimming left V 2 bases short and J 9 bases short, with 11 bases between. Germline lookup yields CDR1 MDHEN and CDR2 SYDVKM. The CDR3 runs 13 residues. This CDR3 reads CASSLPRSIEQFF. The CDR3 coding sequence is TGTGCCAGCAGTTTACCTCGAAGCATTGAGCAGTTCTTC. Filled out from reference TRBV28 and TRBJ2-1, the complete variable domain reads DVKVTQSSRYLVKRTGEKVFLECVQDMDHENMFWYRQDPGLGLRLIYFSYDVKMKEKGDIPEGYSVSREKKERFSLILESASTNQTSMYLCASSLPRSIEQFFGPGTRLTVL.

This sequence joins TRBV5-6 and TRBJ2-3; TRBD2 agrees at 11 bases. Per the germline V gene, CDR1 is SGHDT and CDR2 is YYEEEE. The CDR3 is made up of 17 amino acids. Trimming cost V 1 base and J 4 bases; bases outside gene matches: 8. The CDR3: CASSLIGSGGAADTQYF. CDR3 nucleotides: TGTGCCAGCAGCTTGATTGGTAGCGGGGGGGCAGCAGATACGCAGTATTTT.

V gene TRBV27 combines with J gene TRBJ2-1; D might be TRBD2 (5 bases). The CDR3 has 13 residues. Germline-derived CDR1 and CDR2 are MNHEY and SMNVEV (reference sequence). V dropped 4 bases and J dropped 7 bases, with 11 bases sitting between them. The CDR3 nucleotides are TGTGCCAGCAGTTCGGGGTGGAGAAATGAGCAGTTCTTC. This gives the protein CASSSGWRNEQFF.

The J gene is TRBJ2-7, the V gene TRBV3-1 (or the pseudogene TRBV3-2); possible D gene TRBD2, 7 bases. The V end was cut by 4 bases, the J end by 2 bases, with 9 bases between. Germline V CDR1 and CDR2: LGHDT, YNNKEL (reference sequence). CDR3 size: 13 residues. CDR3 sequence: CASSPGGPYEQYF. DNA of the CDR3: TGTGCCAGCAGCCCCGGGGGGCCCTACGAGCAGTACTTC.

This clone was counted once. The genes are TRBV18 and TRBJ2-1; D perhaps matches TRBD2 (7 bases). Trimming left V 7 bases short and J 7 bases short, with 17 bases between. CDR1 is KGHSH and CDR2 is LQKENI in the germline V gene. The CDR3 covers 14 residues. This chain's CDR3 is CASLAGATGNEQFF. In DNA form, the CDR3 reads TGTGCCAGCTTGGCGGGGGCCACTGGGAATGAGCAGTTCTTC.

V is TRBV5-1 and J is TRBJ2-7, with 11 nucleotides matching TRBD2. This CDR3 has 15 residues. The trim removed 4 bases at V and 1 base at J, leaving 4 bases unmatched. Germline V gives CDR1 SGHRS, CDR2 YFSETQ. The CDR3 here is CASSTLAGASYEQYF. CDR3 sequence (DNA): TGCGCCAGCAGCACACTAGCGGGAGCTTCCTACGAGCAGTACTTC.

The chain recombines TRBV30 with TRBJ1-4; D unclear. This CDR3 is 11 amino acids long. Looked up from germline, CDR1 is GTSNPN and CDR2 is SVGIG (reference sequence). V lost 2 bases to trimming and J lost 5 bases, with 3 bases between them. The CDR3 sequence is CAWSLNEKLFF. In DNA, the CDR3 is TGTGCCTGGAGTCTAAATGAAAAACTGTTTTTT.

This chain uses TRBV6-6 with TRBJ1-4, with TRBD1 matching over 12 bases. The CDR3 runs to 16 residues. Trimming took 5 bases from V and 7 from J; bases not matched to a gene: 8. The germline V gene has CDR1 MNHNY and CDR2 SVGAGI (reference sequence). DNA of the CDR3: TGTGCCAGCAGTGGGAGAGGGGACAGGGGGCGTGAAAAACTGTTTTTT. Its translation: CASSGRGDRGREKLFF.